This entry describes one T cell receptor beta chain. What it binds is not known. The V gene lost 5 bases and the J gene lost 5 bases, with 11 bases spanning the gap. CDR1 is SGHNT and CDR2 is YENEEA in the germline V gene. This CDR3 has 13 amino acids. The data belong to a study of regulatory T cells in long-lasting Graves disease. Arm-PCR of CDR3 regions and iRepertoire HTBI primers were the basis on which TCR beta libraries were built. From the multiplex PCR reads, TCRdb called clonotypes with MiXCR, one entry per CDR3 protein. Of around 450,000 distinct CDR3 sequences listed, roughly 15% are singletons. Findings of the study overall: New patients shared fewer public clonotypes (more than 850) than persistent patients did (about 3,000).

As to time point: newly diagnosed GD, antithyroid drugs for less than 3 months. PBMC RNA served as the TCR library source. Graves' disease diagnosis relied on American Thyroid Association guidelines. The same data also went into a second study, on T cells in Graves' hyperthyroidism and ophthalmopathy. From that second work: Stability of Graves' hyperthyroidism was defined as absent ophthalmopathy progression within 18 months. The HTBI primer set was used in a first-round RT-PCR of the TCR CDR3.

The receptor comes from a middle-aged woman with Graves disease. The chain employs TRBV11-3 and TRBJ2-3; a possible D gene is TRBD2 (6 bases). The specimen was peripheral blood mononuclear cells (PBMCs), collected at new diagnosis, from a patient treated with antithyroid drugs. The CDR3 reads CASSREGGDTQYF. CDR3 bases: TGTGCCAGCAGCCGAGAGGGAGGAGATACGCAGTATTTT.